These T cell receptor beta chains were read from a single sample in a study of T cells after yellow fever vaccination. Via MiXCR, TCRdb re-called the 5' RACE reads, giving one row per CDR3 protein. The repertoire holds 500,000 to 650,000 distinct CDR3 sequences, about 12% seen once, with about 15% in the top ten. Here the sequenced sample was PBMCs, taken on the day of the yellow fever booster vaccination. The receptors derive from a man aged 30 to 39 who received the YFV17D yellow fever vaccine. The CDR3 runs from the conserved cysteine through the conserved F or W. Fields, in order: D gene, V gene, clone size, J gene, CDR3 DNA, CDR3 protein. D genes are given only for firm matches. Only part of the rows carry a size: once, few, many, or a class if the clone is expanded.

d_call: -; v_call: TRBV6-5; clone_size: -; j_call: TRBJ2-5; cdr3_nt: TGTGCCAGCAGTTACTCGTGGGACGGGGAAGAGACCCAGTACTTC; cdr3_aa: CASSYSWDGEETQYF
d_call: -; v_call: TRBV10-2; clone_size: few; j_call: TRBJ2-2; cdr3_nt: TGCGCCAGCAGTGAACGAGTGAACACCGGGGAGCTGTTTTTT; cdr3_aa: CASSERVNTGELFF
d_call: -; v_call: TRBV3-1; clone_size: -; j_call: TRBJ2-7; cdr3_nt: TGTGCCAGCAGCCAAGGCGGGACTGCCTACGAGCAGTACTTC; cdr3_aa: CASSQGGTAYEQYF
d_call: -; v_call: TRBV10-3; clone_size: -; j_call: TRBJ2-1; cdr3_nt: TGTGCCATCTCCCCCGGGAGTGAGAACAATGAGCAGTTCTTC; cdr3_aa: CAISPGSENNEQFF
d_call: TRBD1; v_call: TRBV29-1; clone_size: -; j_call: TRBJ1-2; cdr3_nt: TGCAGCGTTACAGGGGGAGGAAACTATGGCTACACCTTC; cdr3_aa: CSVTGGGNYGYTF
d_call: TRBD2; v_call: TRBV2; clone_size: -; j_call: TRBJ2-5; cdr3_nt: TGTGCCAGCGGGACTAGCGGGGGGACTGTGGAGACCCAGTACTTC; cdr3_aa: CASGTSGGTVETQYF
d_call: -; v_call: TRBV6-5; clone_size: -; j_call: TRBJ1-5; cdr3_nt: TGTGCCAGCAGTTACAGGGCAGAAAATCAGCCCCAGCATTTT; cdr3_aa: CASSYRAENQPQHF
d_call: -; v_call: TRBV20-1; clone_size: -; j_call: TRBJ2-7; cdr3_nt: TGCAGTGCTAGAGCCCCGGTTTCCTACGAGCAGTACTTC; cdr3_aa: CSARAPVSYEQYF
d_call: -; v_call: TRBV7-9; clone_size: few; j_call: TRBJ2-2; cdr3_nt: TGTGCCAGCACCCAGTCGGCGGCCGGGGAGCTGTTTTTT; cdr3_aa: CASTQSAAGELFF
d_call: -; v_call: TRBV15; clone_size: few; j_call: TRBJ2-7; cdr3_nt: TGTGCCACCAGCAGAGATCTGGCAGGGGCCTACGAGCAGTACTTC; cdr3_aa: CATSRDLAGAYEQYF
d_call: TRBD2; v_call: TRBV7-2; clone_size: -; j_call: TRBJ2-5; cdr3_nt: TGTGCCAGCAGCTTAGTAGCGGGAGATCTGGAGACCCAGTACTTC; cdr3_aa: CASSLVAGDLETQYF
d_call: -; v_call: TRBV27; clone_size: few; j_call: TRBJ1-1; cdr3_nt: TGTGCCAGCGGGTTTTTCGGGAGTTTAGCTTTCTTT; cdr3_aa: CASGFFGSLAFF
d_call: -; v_call: TRBV20-1; clone_size: -; j_call: TRBJ1-1; cdr3_nt: TGCAGTGCGGAGACGTGGGCTGAAGCTTTCTTT; cdr3_aa: CSAETWAEAFF
d_call: -; v_call: TRBV12-3/TRBV12-4; clone_size: -; j_call: TRBJ2-3; cdr3_nt: TGTGCCAGCAACGGAGATTTTTCAGATACGCAGTATTTT; cdr3_aa: CASNGDFSDTQYF
d_call: -; v_call: TRBV5-5; clone_size: few; j_call: TRBJ1-1; cdr3_nt: TGTGCCAGCAGCTTGGCCCTACGGAACACTGAAGCTTTCTTT; cdr3_aa: CASSLALRNTEAFF
d_call: -; v_call: TRBV6-5; clone_size: few; j_call: TRBJ2-2; cdr3_nt: TGTGCCAGCATGCGGAGGGGCGGGGAGCTGTTTTTT; cdr3_aa: CASMRRGGELFF
d_call: TRBD1; v_call: TRBV20-1; clone_size: -; j_call: TRBJ1-2; cdr3_nt: TGCAGTGCAAAAGGCTCAGGACAGGTGGCCTATGGCTACACCTTC; cdr3_aa: CSAKGSGQVAYGYTF